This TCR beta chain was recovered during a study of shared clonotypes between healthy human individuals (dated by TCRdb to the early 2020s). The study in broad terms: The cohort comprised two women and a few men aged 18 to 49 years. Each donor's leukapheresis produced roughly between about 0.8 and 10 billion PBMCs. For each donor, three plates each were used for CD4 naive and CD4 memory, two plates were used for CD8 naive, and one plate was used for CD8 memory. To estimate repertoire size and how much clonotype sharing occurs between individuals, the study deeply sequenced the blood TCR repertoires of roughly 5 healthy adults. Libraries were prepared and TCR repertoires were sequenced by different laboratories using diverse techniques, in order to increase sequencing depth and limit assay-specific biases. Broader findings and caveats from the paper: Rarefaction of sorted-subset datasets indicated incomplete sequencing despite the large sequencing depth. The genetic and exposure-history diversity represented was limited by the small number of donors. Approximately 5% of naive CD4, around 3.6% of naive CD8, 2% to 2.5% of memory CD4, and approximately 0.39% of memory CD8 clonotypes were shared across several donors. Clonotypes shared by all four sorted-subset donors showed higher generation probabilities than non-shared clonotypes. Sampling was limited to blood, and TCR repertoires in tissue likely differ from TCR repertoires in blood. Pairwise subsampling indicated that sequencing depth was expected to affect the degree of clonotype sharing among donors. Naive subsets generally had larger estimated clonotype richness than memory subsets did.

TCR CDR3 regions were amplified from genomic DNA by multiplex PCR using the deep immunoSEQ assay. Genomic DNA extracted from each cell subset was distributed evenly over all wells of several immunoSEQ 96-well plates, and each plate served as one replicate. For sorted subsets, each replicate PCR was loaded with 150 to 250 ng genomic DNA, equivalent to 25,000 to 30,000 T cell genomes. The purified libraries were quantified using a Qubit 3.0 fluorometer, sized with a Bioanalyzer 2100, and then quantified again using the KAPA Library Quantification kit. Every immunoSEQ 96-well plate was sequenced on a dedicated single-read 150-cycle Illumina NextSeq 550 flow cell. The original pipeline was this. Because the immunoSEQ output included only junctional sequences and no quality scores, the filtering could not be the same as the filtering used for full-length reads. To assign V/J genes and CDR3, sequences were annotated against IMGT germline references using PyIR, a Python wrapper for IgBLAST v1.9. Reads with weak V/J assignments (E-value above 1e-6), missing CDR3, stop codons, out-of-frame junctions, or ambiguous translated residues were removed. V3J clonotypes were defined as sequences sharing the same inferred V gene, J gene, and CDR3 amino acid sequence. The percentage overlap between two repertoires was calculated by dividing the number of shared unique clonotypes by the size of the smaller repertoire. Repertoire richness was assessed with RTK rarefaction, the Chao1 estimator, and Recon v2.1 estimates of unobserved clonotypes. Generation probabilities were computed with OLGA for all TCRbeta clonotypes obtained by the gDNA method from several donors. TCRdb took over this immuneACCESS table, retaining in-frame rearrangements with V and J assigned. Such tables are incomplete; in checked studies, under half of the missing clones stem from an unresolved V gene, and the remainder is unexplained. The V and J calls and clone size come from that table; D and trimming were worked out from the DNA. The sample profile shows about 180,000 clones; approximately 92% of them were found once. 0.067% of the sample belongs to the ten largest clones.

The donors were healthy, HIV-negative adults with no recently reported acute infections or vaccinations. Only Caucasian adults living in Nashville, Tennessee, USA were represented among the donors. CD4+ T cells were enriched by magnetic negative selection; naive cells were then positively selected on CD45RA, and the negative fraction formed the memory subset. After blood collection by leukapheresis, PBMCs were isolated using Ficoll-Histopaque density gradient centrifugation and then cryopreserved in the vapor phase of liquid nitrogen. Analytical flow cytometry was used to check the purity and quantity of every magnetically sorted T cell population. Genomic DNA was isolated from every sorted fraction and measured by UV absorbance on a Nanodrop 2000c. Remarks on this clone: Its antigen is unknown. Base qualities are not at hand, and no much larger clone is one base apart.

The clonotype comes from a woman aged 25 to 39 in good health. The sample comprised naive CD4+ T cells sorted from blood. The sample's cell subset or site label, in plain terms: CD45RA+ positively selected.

The CDR3 region has the sequence CASTGPKVSSGANVLTF. The base sequence is TGCGCCAGTACAGGCCCCAAGGTGAGCTCTGGGGCCAACGTCCTGACTTTC. Recombination linked TRBV5-1 to TRBJ2-6; the D gene is perhaps TRBD1, from 5 matching bases. Deletion took 8 bases off V and 0 bases off J, with a span of 18 bases between the germline ends. The germline V gene yields SGHRS for CDR1 and YFSETQ for CDR2. The CDR3 runs 17 residues from the cysteine to the phenylalanine. Just the 51-base CDR3 DNA is kept, in frame starting at base 1.